A single sample is the source of the 24 T cell receptor beta chains below, sequenced in a study of blood T cell repertoires in COVID-19. Data came from immunoSEQ multiplex PCR; TCRdb stores just in-frame clones and leaves some out. The repertoire holds around 190,000 clones, roughly four fifths seen once, with under 15% in the top ten. Sequencing used peripheral blood. Every receptor here comes from a woman aged 45-65 years with acute or convalescent COVID-19.

The chain links TRBV19 to TRBJ1-2, with D maybe TRBD1 (5 bases). CDR1 and CDR2 (germline): LNHDA, SQIVND (reference sequence). The CDR3 is made up of 15 amino acids. V lost 2 bases, J lost 3 bases, and 13 bases lay in between. The chain's CDR3 is CASSIMTQGDYGYTF. CDR3 sequence (DNA): TGTGCCAGTAGTATAATGACCCAAGGGGACTATGGCTACACCTTC.

The genes are TRBV24-1 and TRBJ2-2, with 11 bases lining up with TRBD2. Germline V gene sequence: CDR1 KGHDR, CDR2 SFDVKD. The CDR3 covers 16 residues. J lost 5 bases, V lost 1 base, and 2 bases had no gene match. CDR3 in amino acids: CATSDFSSGRTGELFF. As DNA, the CDR3 is TGTGCCACCAGTGATTTCTCTAGCGGGAGGACCGGGGAGCTGTTTTTT.

This clone came up once. V and J are TRBV19 and TRBJ2-5; TRBD2 is a possible D gene (6 bases). The V end was cut by 6 bases, the J end by 1 base, with 18 bases between. The CDR3 is made up of 16 amino acids. Germline CDR1 reads LNHDA; CDR2 reads SQIVND (reference sequence). DNA of the CDR3: TGTGCCAGTAGCGCTTGTAAGACTAGTCTCCAAGAGACCCAGTACTTC. Its translation is CASSACKTSLQETQYF.

The V and J genes are TRBV5-1 and TRBJ2-2; TRBD2 matches at 8 bases. This CDR3 region has 15 residues. Per germline, CDR1 SGHRS and CDR2 YFSETQ. J was trimmed by 2 bases and V by 7 bases; bases with no gene match: 7. Here the CDR3 reads CASGYSGANTGELFF. The CDR3 nucleotides are TGCGCCAGCGGATATAGCGGGGCCAACACCGGGGAGCTGTTTTTT. Full variable domain (rest looked up from reference TRBV5-1 and TRBJ2-2): KAGVTQTPRYLIKTRGQQVTLSCSPISGHRSVSWYQQTPGQGLQFLFEYFSETQRNKGNFPGRFSGRQFSNSRSEMNVSTLELGDSALYLCASGYSGANTGELFFGEGSRLTVL.

This chain joins TRBV6-2 or TRBV6-3 and TRBJ2-7; D call uncertain. CDR3 length: 12 amino acids. Germline-derived CDR1 and CDR2 are MNHEY and SVGEGT. The ends were cut back, 5 bases at V and 2 bases at J, with 7 bases in the middle. CDR3 loop: CASSPHAYEQYF. The CDR3 DNA reads as TGTGCCAGCAGTCCCCATGCCTACGAGCAGTACTTC.

J is TRBJ2-3 and V is TRBV7-2, with D maybe TRBD2 (5 bases). The germline V and J ends were trimmed by 5 bases and 2 bases, with 14 bases remaining between them. CDR1 is SGHTA, CDR2 FQGNSA, per germline. The length of the CDR3 is 15 residues. The CDR3 DNA follows: TGTGCCAGCAGCGGGCTAGCCCCCTCCACAGATACGCAGTATTTT. This gives the protein CASSGLAPSTDTQYF.

The chain recombines TRBV5-4 with TRBJ1-2, with 7 bases that match TRBD1. Germline trimming cut 4 bases from V and 4 bases from J; bases unmatched to any gene: 10. The CDR3 has 15 amino acids. CDR1 and CDR2 (germline): SGHNT, YYREEE (reference sequence). DNA of the CDR3: TGTGCCAGCAGCCTAAGGACAGGTGTTCCCTATGGCTACACCTTC. It encodes CASSLRTGVPYGYTF.

About this clone: Additional DNA sequences in this sample encode the identical CDR3. The V call is TRBV2, the J call TRBJ1-5; D is ambiguous. The CDR3 loop spans 13 amino acids. V lost 6 bases and J 0 bases, leaving 6 bases between the germline ends. Germline CDR1 reads SNHLY; CDR2 reads FYNNEI. CDR3 DNA: TGTGCCAGCAGGAGAGATAGCAATCAGCCCCAGCATTTT. It encodes CASRRDSNQPQHF.

The chain is built from TRBV28 and TRBJ1-6; 8 bases match TRBD1. With V trimmed by 4 bases and J by 8 bases, 10 bases remained unmatched. CDR1 and CDR2 from the germline V gene are MDHEN and SYDVKM. The CDR3 contains 16 residues. CDR3 bases: TGTGCCAGCAGTTGGGCCAGGGGGCCGGCATATTCACCCCTCCACTTT. This encodes CASSWARGPAYSPLHF.

The rearrangement uses TRBV7-9 and TRBJ1-1; perhaps TRBD1 as D (5 bases). Trimming shortened V by 0 bases and J by 7 bases, and 18 bases separated the two germline ends. The CDR3 covers 16 residues. CDR1 is SEHNR, CDR2 FQNEAQ, per germline (reference sequence). The CDR3 is CASSLATTDWTLEAFF. The CDR3 DNA reads TGTGCCAGCAGCTTAGCCACTACTGACTGGACACTTGAAGCTTTCTTT.

This clone was counted a single time. The junction shows a germline mismatch at one end, possibly a read error. The gene calls are TRBV5-6 and TRBJ2-3, with a weak D call TRBD1 (7 bases). CDR3 length equals 11 residues. Germline lookup yields CDR1 SGHDT and CDR2 YYEEEE. The CDR3 DNA reads as TGTGCCAGCAGCTCCAGGGGGGACTTCAAATTT. It codes for CASSSRGDFKF.

The V and J genes are TRBV7-9 and TRBJ2-3, with a tentative D call TRBD2 (6 bases). V was clipped by 5 bases and J by 2 bases, with 17 bases between them. In germline, CDR1 is SEHNR, CDR2 FQNEAQ (reference sequence). The CDR3 has 16 residues. The CDR3 DNA follows: TGTGCCAGCAGCCCGGGGACTCTAATGGACACAGATACGCAGTATTTT. Residues: CASSPGTLMDTDTQYF.

The chain couples TRBV29-1 to TRBJ2-3; maybe TRBD2 (6 bases). V was shortened by 1 base and J by 3 bases, with 17 bases between the two germline ends. Germline values: CDR1 SQVTM, CDR2 ANQGSEA. This CDR3 contains 16 residues. DNA of the CDR3: TGCAGCGTTGAAGTACGAGGGCAGGGAGGAACAGATACGCAGTATTTT. The encoded protein is CSVEVRGQGGTDTQYF.

The chain recombines TRBV5-6 with TRBJ1-5, with D possibly TRBD1 on 5 matching bases. There are 13 residues in the CDR3. V was clipped by 4 bases and J by 6 bases, with 11 bases between them. Germline CDR1 and CDR2: SGHDT and YYEEEE. The CDR3 region is CASSAGPGQPQHF. CDR3 in DNA: TGTGCCAGCAGCGCGGGGCCGGGTCAGCCCCAGCATTTT.

The chain carries TRBV6-5 and TRBJ2-1; D uncertain. Trimming stripped 4 bases from V and 9 bases from J, with 16 bases between. The germline gives CDR1 MNHEY, CDR2 SVGAGI. The CDR3 extends over 14 amino acids. The CDR3 DNA reads as TGTGCCAGCAGTTCCCCGTCCGGAGCGACTGAGCAGTTCTTC. It codes for CASSSPSGATEQFF.

The V and J genes are TRBV24-1 and TRBJ2-5, with D possibly TRBD2 on 6 matching bases. Germline loops: CDR1 KGHDR, CDR2 SFDVKD. V lost 9 bases to trimming and J lost 4 bases, with 14 bases between them. The CDR3 is 13 residues long. The CDR3 nucleotides are TGTGCCACCTCCCCAGAGGGAGGAGAGACCCAGTACTTC. It encodes CATSPEGGETQYF.

This clone turned up a few times. Other DNA sequences within the sample encode an identical CDR3. The rearrangement uses TRBV5-1 and TRBJ1-1; a weak D match, TRBD1 (5 bases). Germline V lookup: CDR1 SGHRS, CDR2 YFSETQ. The CDR3 contains 13 residues. Trimming stripped 4 bases from V and 0 bases from J, with 7 bases between. CDR3 residues: CASSGTVNTEAFF. The DNA of the CDR3 is TGCGCCAGCAGCGGGACTGTGAACACTGAAGCTTTCTTT.

V and J are TRBV12-3 or TRBV12-4 and TRBJ1-1; D unresolved. Trimming cost V 3 bases and J 1 base, with 6 bases left between them. The CDR3 sequence is 13 residues long. The CDR3 sequence is CASSFEANTEAFF. CDR3 nucleotides: TGTGCCAGCAGTTTTGAGGCGAACACTGAAGCTTTCTTT.

V gene TRBV10-3 combines with J gene TRBJ2-3; D is possibly TRBD2 (6 bases). From germline, CDR1 is ENHRY and CDR2 SYGVKD. The V and J ends lost 0 bases and 0 bases respectively, with 10 bases between them. This CDR3 region has 16 residues. Here the CDR3 reads CAISESGRGSTDTQYF. Written as DNA, the CDR3 is TGTGCCATCAGTGAGTCGGGGCGGGGCAGCACAGATACGCAGTATTTT.

This chain joins TRBV6-2 or TRBV6-3 and TRBJ2-2, with TRBD1 matching over 12 bases. Trimming removed 6 bases from V and 6 bases from J; junction bases left unmatched: 5. The germline CDR1 and CDR2 sequences are MNHEY and SVGEGT. CDR3 size: 15 residues. CDR3 bases: TGTGCCAGCAGCCGGGACAGGGGGCGATCCGGGGAGCTGTTTTTT. Its translation: CASSRDRGRSGELFF.

This clone was seen a handful of times. V and J are TRBV6-5 and TRBJ2-1; weak D call: TRBD1 (6 bases). This CDR3 has 15 residues. Trimming removed 0 bases at V and 5 bases at J, with 11 bases between. The germline gives CDR1 MNHEY, CDR2 SVGAGI. DNA of the CDR3: TGTGCCAGCAGTTACTCTAACAGGGTAAACAATGAGCAGTTCTTC. Protein sequence: CASSYSNRVNNEQFF.

This clone was found once. The chain has TRBV7-2 and TRBJ2-2; TRBD2 matches 11 bases. In germline, CDR1 is SGHTA, CDR2 FQGNSA. The CDR3 has 15 residues. After removal of 1 base from V and 6 bases from J, the junction contained 1 base not matched to a gene. CDR3 in amino acids: CASSLVAGGPGELFF. CDR3 in DNA: TGTGCCAGCAGCTTAGTAGCGGGAGGGCCCGGGGAGCTGTTTTTT.

CDR3 residues: CASSYSGQPNYGYTF. CDR3 coding DNA: TGTGCCAGCAGTTACTCGGGACAACCTAACTATGGCTACACCTTC. The chain employs TRBV6-5 and TRBJ1-2; maybe TRBD1 (6 bases). Trimming pared 0 bases from V and 0 bases from J, leaving 8 bases between. The CDR3 runs 15 residues. Germline CDR1 and CDR2: MNHEY and SVGAGI.

The chain is built from TRBV6-5 and TRBJ1-2; 8 bases match TRBD1. V shed 1 base, J shed 6 bases, and the junction held 7 bases outside the gene matches. CDR3 size: 15 residues. CDR1 is MNHEY, CDR2 SVGAGI, per germline. The CDR3 DNA follows: TGTGCCAGCAGTTACTTGATGGCGGACAGGGATGGCTACACCTTC. Translation: CASSYLMADRDGYTF.